This T cell receptor (beta chain) was captured in a study of shared clonotypes between healthy human individuals (dated by TCRdb to the early 2020s). With regard to the full study: A couple of women and a few men aged 18 to 49 years were included in the cohort. For each donor, CD4 naive and CD4 memory were each run on three plates, CD8 naive on two plates, and CD8 memory on one plate. To estimate repertoire size and how much clonotypes are shared between individuals, the study performed deep sequencing of blood TCR repertoires from about 5 healthy adults. To increase sequencing depth and limit assay-specific biases, TCR repertoire library preparation and sequencing were carried out by different laboratories using diverse techniques. Per donor, leukapheresis produced somewhere between about 0.9 and 10 billion PBMCs.

For the CD8 naive samples, CD45RO-negative cells were positively selected for CCR7, yielding a CD45RA+CCR7+ population from which TemRA cells were excluded. The donors were healthy, HIV-negative adults with no recently reported acute infections or vaccinations. Every donor was a Caucasian adult living in Nashville, Tennessee, USA. After blood collection by leukapheresis, PBMCs were isolated using Ficoll-Histopaque density gradient centrifugation and then cryopreserved in the vapor phase of liquid nitrogen. Analytical flow cytometry was used to check the purity and quantity of each magnetically sorted T cell population. From each sorted fraction, genomic DNA was isolated and quantified by UV absorbance on a Nanodrop 2000c. The germline V gene supplies CDR1 MNHEY and CDR2 SVGAGI. The CDR3 covers 13 residues, taking in both the cysteine and the phenylalanine. The entry retains the CDR3 DNA only, 39 bases that are in frame from base 1. V lost 4 bases and J lost 7 bases, and the count of bases not matched to a germline gene is 4.

Using the deep immunoSEQ assay, multiplex PCR amplified TCR CDR3 regions from genomic DNA. Genomic DNA extracted from each cell subset was distributed evenly over all wells of several immunoSEQ 96-well plates, and each plate served as one replicate. For sorted subsets, each replicate PCR was loaded with roughly 200 ng genomic DNA, equivalent to approximately 33,000 T cell genomes. Purified libraries were measured with a Qubit 3.0 fluorometer, size-checked on a Bioanalyzer 2100, and measured again with the KAPA Library Quantification kit. Every immunoSEQ 96-well plate was sequenced on a separate single-read 150-cycle Illumina NextSeq 550 flow cell. Regarding the original processing steps: The immunoSEQ output contained only junctional sequences without quality scores, so filtering could not match that applied to full-length reads. To assign V/J genes and CDR3, sequences were annotated against IMGT germline references using PyIR, a Python wrapper for IgBLAST v1.9. Reads were removed for weak V/J assignments (E-value above 1e-6), missing CDR3, stop codons, out-of-frame junctions, or ambiguous translated residues. V3J clonotypes were defined by identical inferred V gene, J gene, and CDR3 amino acid sequence. Percentage overlap between repertoires was computed as shared unique clonotypes divided by the size of the smaller repertoire. RTK rarefaction, the Chao1 estimator, and Recon v2.1 estimates of unobserved clonotypes were used to assess repertoire richness. Generation probabilities for all TCRbeta clonotypes obtained by the gDNA method from a few donors were computed using OLGA. TCRdb re-hosts the immuneACCESS table, in-frame sequences only. Its copies lack some clones; in the studies checked, an unresolved V gene accounts for under half of them, and the cause for the rest is not known. V and J calls plus clone size are reproduced from that table; the DNA served to infer D and trimming. This sample lists about 2,200,000 clones; under 95% were detected once. About 1.8% of the sample rests with the top ten.

Study-wide conclusions, independent of this receptor: Pairwise subsampling indicated that sequencing depth was expected to affect the degree of clonotype sharing among donors. Sharing across several donors was observed for around 5% of naive CD4, over 3% of naive CD8, over 2% of memory CD4, and less than 0.45% of memory CD8 clonotypes. Clonotypes shared by all four sorted-subset donors showed higher generation probabilities than non-shared clonotypes. Because the study included a small number of donors, the genetic and exposure-history diversity represented was limited. Estimated clonotype richness was generally larger for naive than for memory subsets. Even with the large sequencing depth, rarefaction of the sorted-subset datasets indicated that sequencing was incomplete. Sampling was restricted to blood, and TCR repertoires in tissues likely differ from the TCR repertoires found in blood.

As to this clone: This receptor's antigen is unknown. No clone much larger than this one lies a single base away; base qualities are absent. At the DNA level, this CDR3 is encoded by other sequences in the same sample as well.

The sample taken for sequencing was naive CD8+ T cells from PBMCs. The cell subset or site label, read with the paper, signifies: CD45RA+CCR7+. Here the chain combines TRBV6-5 and TRBJ2-1, with TRBD2 matching 7 junction bases. This TCR came from a man aged 18 to 30 in good health. Some clones in this sample may be carry-over from other donors' samples. The DNA sequence is given as TGTGCCAGCAGTTCGACGGGGGGAAATGAGCAGTTCTTC. It encodes CASSSTGGNEQFF.